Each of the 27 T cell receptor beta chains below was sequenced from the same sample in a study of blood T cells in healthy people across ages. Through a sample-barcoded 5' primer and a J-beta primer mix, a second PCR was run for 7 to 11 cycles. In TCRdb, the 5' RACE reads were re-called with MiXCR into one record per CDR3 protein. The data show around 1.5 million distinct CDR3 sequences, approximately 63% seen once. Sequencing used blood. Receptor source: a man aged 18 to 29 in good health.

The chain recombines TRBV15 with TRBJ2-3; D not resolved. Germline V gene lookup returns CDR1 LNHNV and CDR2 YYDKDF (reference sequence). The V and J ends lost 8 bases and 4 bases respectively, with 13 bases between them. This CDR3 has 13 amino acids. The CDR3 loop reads CATCALGSDTQYF. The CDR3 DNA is TGTGCCACCTGTGCTCTGGGGTCAGATACGCAGTATTTT. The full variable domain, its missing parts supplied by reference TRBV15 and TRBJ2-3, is DAMVIQNPRYQVTQFGKPVTLSCSQTLNHNVMYWYQQKSSQAPKLLFHYYDKDFNNEADTPDNFQSRRPNTSFCFLDIRSPGLGDTAMYLCATCALGSDTQYFGPGTRLTVL.

CDR3 amino acids: CASSTRQGAGEQYF. CDR3 in DNA: TGTGCCAGCAGCACGCGACAGGGGGCGGGCGAGCAGTACTTC. The V and J genes are TRBV7-9 and TRBJ2-4, with TRBD1 matching over 10 bases. The last part of the DNA fits TRBJ2-7 better; the J call may be wrong. This CDR3 contains 14 residues. Germline V gene sequence: CDR1 SEHNR, CDR2 FQNEAQ (reference sequence).

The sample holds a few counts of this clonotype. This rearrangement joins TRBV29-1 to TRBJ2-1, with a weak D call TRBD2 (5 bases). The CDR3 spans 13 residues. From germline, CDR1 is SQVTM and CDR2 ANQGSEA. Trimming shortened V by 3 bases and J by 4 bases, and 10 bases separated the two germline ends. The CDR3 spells CSVDGNPYNEQFF. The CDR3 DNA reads TGCAGCGTTGACGGGAATCCTTACAATGAGCAGTTCTTC.

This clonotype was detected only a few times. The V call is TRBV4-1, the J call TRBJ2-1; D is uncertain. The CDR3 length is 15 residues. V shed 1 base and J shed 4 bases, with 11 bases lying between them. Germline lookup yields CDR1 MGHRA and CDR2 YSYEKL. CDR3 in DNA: TGCGCCAGCAGCCAAGTAGCAGAAGGTTACAATGAGCAGTTCTTC. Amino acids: CASSQVAEGYNEQFF.

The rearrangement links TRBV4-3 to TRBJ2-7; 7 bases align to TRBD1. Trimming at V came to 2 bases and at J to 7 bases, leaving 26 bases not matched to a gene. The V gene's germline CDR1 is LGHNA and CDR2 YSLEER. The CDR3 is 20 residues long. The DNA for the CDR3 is TGCGCCAGCAGCCAAAGTCTTGGGCGTAGTAGGGGGCGACTCCCCATAGAGCAGTACTTC. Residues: CASSQSLGRSRGRLPIEQYF.

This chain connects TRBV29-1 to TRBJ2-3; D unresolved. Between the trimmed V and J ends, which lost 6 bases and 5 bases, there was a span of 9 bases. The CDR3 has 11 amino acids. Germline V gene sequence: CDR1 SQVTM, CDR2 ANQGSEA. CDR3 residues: CSVAPGDTQYF. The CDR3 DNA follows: TGCAGCGTGGCGCCGGGAGATACGCAGTATTTT.

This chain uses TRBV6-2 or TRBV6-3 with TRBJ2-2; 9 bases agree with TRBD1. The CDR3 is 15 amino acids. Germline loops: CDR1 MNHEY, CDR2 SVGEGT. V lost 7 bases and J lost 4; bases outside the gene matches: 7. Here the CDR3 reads CASNRQGGSTGELFF. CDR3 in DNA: TGTGCCAGCAATAGACAGGGGGGGAGCACCGGGGAGCTGTTTTTT.

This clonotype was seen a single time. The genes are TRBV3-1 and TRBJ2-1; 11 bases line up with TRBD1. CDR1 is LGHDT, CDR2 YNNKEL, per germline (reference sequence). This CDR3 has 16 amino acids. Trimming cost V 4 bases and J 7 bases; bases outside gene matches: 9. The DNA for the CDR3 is TGTGCCAGCAGCCCAGGGGACAGGGGGAGGTTGAATGAGCAGTTCTTC. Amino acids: CASSPGDRGRLNEQFF.

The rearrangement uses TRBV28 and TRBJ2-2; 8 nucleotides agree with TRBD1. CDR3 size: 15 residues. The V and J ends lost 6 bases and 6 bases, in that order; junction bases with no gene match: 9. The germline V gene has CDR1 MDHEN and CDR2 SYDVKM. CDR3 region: CASSPDRVSAGELFF. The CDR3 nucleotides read TGTGCCAGCAGCCCGGACAGGGTGAGCGCCGGGGAGCTGTTTTTT.

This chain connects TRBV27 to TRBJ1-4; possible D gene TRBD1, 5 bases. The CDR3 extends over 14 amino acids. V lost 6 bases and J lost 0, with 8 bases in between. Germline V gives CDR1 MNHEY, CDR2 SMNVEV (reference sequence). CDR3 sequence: CASRDITTNEKLFF. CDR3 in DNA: TGTGCCAGCAGGGACATTACAACTAATGAAAAACTGTTTTTT.

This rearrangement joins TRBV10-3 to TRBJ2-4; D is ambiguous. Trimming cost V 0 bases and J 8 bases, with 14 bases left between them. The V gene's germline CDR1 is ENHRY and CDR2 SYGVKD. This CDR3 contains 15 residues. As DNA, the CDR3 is TGTGCCATCAGTGAGTCGATCGCACCTTCGGACATTCAGTACTTC. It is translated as CAISESIAPSDIQYF.

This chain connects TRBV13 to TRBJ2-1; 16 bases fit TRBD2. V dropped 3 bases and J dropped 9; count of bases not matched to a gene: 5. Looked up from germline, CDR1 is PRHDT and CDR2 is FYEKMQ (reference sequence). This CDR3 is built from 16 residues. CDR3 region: CASSLGLAGGMVEQFF. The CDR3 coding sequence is TGTGCCAGCAGCTTGGGACTAGCGGGGGGGATGGTTGAGCAGTTCTTC.

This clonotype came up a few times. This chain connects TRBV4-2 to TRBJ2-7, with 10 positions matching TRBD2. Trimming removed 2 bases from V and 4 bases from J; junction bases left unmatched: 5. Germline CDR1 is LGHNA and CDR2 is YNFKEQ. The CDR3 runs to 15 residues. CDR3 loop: CASSQIRTSGYEQYF. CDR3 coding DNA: TGTGCCAGCAGCCAAATAAGGACTAGCGGATACGAGCAGTACTTC.

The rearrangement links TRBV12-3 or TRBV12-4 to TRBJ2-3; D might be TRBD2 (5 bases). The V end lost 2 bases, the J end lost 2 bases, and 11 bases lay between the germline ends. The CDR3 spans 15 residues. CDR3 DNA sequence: TGTGCCAGCAGTTTAAATGTCGGGAACACAGATACGCAGTATTTT. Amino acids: CASSLNVGNTDTQYF.

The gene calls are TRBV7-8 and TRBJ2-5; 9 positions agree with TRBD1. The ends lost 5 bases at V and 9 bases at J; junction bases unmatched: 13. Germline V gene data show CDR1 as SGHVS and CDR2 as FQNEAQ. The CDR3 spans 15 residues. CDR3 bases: TGTGCCAGCAGCACAGACGGGACAGGGCTTATGGCCCAGTACTTC. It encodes CASSTDGTGLMAQYF.

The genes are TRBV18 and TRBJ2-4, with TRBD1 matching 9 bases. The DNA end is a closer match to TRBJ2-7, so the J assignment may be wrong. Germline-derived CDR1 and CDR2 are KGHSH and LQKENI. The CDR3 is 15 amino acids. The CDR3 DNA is TGTGCCAGCTCACCAATCCGGACAGGGGACCACGAGCAGTACTTC. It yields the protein CASSPIRTGDHEQYF.

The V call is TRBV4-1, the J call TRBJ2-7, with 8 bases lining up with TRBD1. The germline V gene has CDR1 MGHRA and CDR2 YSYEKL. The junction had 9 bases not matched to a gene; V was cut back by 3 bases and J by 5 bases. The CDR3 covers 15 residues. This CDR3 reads CASSHVDREVNEQYF. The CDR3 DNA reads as TGCGCCAGCAGCCATGTGGACAGGGAGGTCAACGAGCAGTACTTC.

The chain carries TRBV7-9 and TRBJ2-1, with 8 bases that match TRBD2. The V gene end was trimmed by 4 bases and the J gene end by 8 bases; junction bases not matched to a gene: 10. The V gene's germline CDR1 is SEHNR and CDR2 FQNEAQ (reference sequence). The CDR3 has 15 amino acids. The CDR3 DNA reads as TGTGCCAGCAGCTCTAACGGGGGGGCTTACGATGAGCAGTTCTTC. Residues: CASSSNGGAYDEQFF.

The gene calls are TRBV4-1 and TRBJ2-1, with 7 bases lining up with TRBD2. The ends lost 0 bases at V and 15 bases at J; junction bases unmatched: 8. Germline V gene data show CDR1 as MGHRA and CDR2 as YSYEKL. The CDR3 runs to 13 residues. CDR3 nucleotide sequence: TGCGCCAGCAGCCAAGATAACGGGGGGACGCGGTTCTTC. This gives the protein CASSQDNGGTRFF.

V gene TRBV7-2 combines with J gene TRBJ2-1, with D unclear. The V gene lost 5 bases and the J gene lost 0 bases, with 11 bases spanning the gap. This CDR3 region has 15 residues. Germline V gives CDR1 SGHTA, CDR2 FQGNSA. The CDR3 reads CASSLNPLSYNEQFF. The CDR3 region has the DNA TGTGCCAGCAGCCTAAATCCCCTCTCCTACAATGAGCAGTTCTTC.

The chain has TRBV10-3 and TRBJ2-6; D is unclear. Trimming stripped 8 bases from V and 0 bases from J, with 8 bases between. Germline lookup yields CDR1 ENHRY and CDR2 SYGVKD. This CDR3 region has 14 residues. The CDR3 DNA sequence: TGTGCCATCTGTAATGTCTCTGGGGCCAACGTCCTGACTTTC. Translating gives CAICNVSGANVLTF.

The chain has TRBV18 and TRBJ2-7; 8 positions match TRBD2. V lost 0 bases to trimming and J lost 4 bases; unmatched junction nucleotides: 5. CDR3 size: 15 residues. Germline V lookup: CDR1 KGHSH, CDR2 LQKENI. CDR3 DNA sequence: TGTGCCAGCTCACCACCTAGCGGGGCCATATACGAGCAGTACTTC. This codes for CASSPPSGAIYEQYF.

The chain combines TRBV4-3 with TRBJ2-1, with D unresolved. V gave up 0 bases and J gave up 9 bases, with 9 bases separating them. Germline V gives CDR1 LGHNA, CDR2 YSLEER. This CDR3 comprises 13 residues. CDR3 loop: CASSQDGLVEQFF. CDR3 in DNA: TGCGCCAGCAGCCAAGATGGGTTGGTTGAGCAGTTCTTC.

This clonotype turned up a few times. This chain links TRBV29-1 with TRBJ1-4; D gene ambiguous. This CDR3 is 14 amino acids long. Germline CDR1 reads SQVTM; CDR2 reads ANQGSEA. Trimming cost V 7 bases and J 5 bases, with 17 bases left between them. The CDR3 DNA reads TGCAGCGCTCAAATGACCGAGGCAAATGAAAAACTGTTTTTT. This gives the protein CSAQMTEANEKLFF.

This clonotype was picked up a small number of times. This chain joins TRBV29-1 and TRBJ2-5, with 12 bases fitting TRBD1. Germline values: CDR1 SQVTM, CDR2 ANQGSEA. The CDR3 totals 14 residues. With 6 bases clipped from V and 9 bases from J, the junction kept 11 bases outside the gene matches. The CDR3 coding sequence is TGCAGCGTGCGGGCGGGACAGGGGGCCCAAGCCCAGTACTTC. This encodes CSVRAGQGAQAQYF. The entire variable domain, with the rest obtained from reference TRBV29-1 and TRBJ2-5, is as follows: SAVISQKPSRDICQRGTSLTIQCQVDSQVTMMFWYRQQPGQSLTLIATANQGSEATYESGFVIDKFPISRPNLTFSTLTVSNMSPEDSSIYLCSVRAGQGAQAQYFGPGTRLLVL.

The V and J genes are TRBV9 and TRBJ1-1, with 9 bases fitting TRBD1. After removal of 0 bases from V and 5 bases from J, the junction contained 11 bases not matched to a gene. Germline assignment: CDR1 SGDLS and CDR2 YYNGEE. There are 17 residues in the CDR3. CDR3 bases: TGTGCCAGCAGCGTAGTGGGACAGGGAGGCGAACGGACTGAAGCTTTCTTT. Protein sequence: CASSVVGQGGERTEAFF.

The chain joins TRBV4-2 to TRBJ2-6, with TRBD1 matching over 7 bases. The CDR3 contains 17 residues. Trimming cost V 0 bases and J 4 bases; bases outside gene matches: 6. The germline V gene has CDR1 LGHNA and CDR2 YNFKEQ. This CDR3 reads CASSQEATGRGANVLTF. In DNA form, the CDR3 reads TGTGCCAGCAGCCAAGAAGCGACAGGGAGAGGGGCCAACGTCCTGACTTTC.